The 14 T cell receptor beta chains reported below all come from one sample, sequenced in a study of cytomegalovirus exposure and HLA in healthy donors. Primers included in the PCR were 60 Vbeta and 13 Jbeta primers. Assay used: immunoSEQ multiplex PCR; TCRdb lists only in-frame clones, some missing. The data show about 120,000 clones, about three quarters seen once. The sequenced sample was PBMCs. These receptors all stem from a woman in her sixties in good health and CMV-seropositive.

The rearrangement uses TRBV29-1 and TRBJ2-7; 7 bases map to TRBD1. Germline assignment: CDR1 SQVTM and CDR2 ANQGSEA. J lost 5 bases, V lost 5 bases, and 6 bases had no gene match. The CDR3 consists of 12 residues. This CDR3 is CSVRTGGDEQYF. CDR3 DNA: TGCAGCGTTAGGACAGGCGGCGACGAGCAGTACTTC.

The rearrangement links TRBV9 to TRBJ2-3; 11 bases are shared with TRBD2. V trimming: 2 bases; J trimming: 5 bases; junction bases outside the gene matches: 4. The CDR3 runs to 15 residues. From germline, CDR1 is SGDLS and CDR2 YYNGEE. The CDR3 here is CASSVTSGNGDTQYF. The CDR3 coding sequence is TGTGCCAGCAGCGTGACTAGCGGGAATGGAGATACGCAGTATTTT.

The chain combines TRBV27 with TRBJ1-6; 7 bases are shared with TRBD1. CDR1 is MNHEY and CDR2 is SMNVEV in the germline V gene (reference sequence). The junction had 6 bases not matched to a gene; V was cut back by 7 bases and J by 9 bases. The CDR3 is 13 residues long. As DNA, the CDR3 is TGTGCCAGCACTGCAGGGGGAAGTTCACCCCTCCACTTT. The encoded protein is CASTAGGSSPLHF.

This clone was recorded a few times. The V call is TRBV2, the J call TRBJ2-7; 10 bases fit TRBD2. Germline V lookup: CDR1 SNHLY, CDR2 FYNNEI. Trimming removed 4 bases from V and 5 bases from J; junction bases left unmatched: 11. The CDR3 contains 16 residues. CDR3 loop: CASSVVLAGVSHEQYF. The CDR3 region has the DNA TGTGCCAGCAGTGTTGTTCTAGCGGGAGTGAGTCACGAGCAGTACTTC.

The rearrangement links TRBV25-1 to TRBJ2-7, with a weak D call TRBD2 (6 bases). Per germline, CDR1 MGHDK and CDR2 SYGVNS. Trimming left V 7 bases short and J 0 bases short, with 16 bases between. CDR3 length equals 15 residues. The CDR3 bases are TGTGCCAGCACCGCCGTCGGCGGGATCTCCTACGAGCAGTACTTC. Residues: CASTAVGGISYEQYF.

CDR3 in DNA: TGTGCCAGCGGGGAGTGGCTGGCCACTGAAGCTTTCTTT. Protein: CASGEWLATEAFF. V usage is TRBV16 and J usage is TRBJ1-1; D gene unclear. Trimming left V 8 bases short and J 4 bases short, with 14 bases between. The CDR3 sequence is 13 residues long. In germline, CDR1 is KGHSY, CDR2 FQNENV.

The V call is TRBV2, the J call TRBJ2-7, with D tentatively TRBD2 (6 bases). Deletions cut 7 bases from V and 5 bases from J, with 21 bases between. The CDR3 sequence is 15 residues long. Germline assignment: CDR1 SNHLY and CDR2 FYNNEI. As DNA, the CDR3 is TGTGCCAGCACCCACCCTGGGGCGGGATCAGACGAGCAGTACTTC. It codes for CASTHPGAGSDEQYF.

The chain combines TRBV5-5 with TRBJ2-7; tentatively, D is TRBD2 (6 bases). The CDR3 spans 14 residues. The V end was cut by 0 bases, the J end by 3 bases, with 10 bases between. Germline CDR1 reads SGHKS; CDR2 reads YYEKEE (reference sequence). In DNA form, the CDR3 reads TGTGCCAGCAGCTTGGCGGGGGTGCGCTACGAGCAGTACTTC. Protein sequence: CASSLAGVRYEQYF.

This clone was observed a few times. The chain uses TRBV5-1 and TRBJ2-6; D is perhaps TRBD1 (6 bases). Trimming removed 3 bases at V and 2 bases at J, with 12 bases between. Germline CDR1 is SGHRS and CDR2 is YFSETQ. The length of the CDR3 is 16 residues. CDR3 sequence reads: CASSSPRGPGANVLTF. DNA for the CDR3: TGCGCCAGCAGCTCACCCAGGGGACCTGGGGCCAACGTCCTGACTTTC.

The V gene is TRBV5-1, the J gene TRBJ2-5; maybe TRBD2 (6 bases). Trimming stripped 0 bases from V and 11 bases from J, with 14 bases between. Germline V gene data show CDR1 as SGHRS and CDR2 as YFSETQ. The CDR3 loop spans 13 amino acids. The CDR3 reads CASSLVGGMEQYF. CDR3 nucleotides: TGCGCCAGCAGCTTGGTAGGAGGGATGGAGCAGTACTTC.

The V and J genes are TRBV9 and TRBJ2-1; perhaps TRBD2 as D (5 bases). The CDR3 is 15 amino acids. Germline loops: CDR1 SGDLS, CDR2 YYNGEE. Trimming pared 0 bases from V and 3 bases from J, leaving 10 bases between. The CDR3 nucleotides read TGTGCCAGCAGCGTAGGGCAGGCGGGCTACAATGAGCAGTTCTTC. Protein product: CASSVGQAGYNEQFF.

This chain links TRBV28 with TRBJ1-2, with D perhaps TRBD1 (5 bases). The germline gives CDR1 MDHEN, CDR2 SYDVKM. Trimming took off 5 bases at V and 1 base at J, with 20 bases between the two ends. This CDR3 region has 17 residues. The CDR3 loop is CASSPWGGSTNNYGYTF. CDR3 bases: TGTGCCAGCAGTCCCTGGGGGGGGTCGACTAATAACTATGGCTACACCTTC.

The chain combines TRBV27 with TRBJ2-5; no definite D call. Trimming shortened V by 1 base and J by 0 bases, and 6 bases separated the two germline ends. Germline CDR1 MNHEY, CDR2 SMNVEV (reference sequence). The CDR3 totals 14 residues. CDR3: CASSLWADQETQYF. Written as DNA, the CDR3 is TGTGCCAGCAGTTTATGGGCAGACCAAGAGACCCAGTACTTC.

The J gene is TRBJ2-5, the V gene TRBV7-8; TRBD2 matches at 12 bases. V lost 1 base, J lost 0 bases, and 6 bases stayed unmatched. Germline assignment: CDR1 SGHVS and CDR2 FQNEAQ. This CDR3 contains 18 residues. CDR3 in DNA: TGTGCCAGCAGCTTAGGGATCACTAGCGGGAGGAACCAAGAGACCCAGTACTTC. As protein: CASSLGITSGRNQETQYF.